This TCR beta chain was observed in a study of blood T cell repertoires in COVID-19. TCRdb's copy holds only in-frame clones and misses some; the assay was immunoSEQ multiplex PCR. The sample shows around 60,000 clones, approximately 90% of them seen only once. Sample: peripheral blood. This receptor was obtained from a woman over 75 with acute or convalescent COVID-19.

The CDR3 sequence: CASSPTGAFGYTF. In DNA, the CDR3 is TGTGCCAGCAGTCCCACAGGGGCGTTTGGCTACACCTTC. The chain is built from TRBV27 and TRBJ1-2; TRBD1 agrees at 7 bases. Losses at the gene ends were 5 bases for V and 7 bases for J; bases not matched to a gene: 7. The germline V gene has CDR1 MNHEY and CDR2 SMNVEV (reference sequence). CDR3 size: 13 residues.